The clone carrying this T cell receptor (beta chain) was seen once. This entry belongs to a study of blood T cell repertoires in COVID-19. Participant-reported clinical history was the basis for cohort assignment. Methods used by the authors: Amplification of reference gene primers provided the estimated nucleated cell counts. Sequenced by immunoSEQ multiplex PCR; TCRdb stores in-frame clones only, minus some. V and J calls and clone size are as listed in that table; D and trimming were resolved from the DNA. The sample includes 150,000 or so clones, over 70% of them seen just once. Source material: PBMCs or T cells enriched from blood (not recorded which). This TCR was recovered from a man aged 65 to 79 who had been exposed to COVID-19.

The CDR3, as DNA: TGTGCCTGGAATCGATACAGGAACACTGAAGCTTTCTTT. This translates into CAWNRYRNTEAFF. The chain joins TRBV30 to TRBJ1-1; D gene uncertain. Trimming stripped 4 bases from V and 1 base from J, with 10 bases between. The CDR3 runs 13 residues. Germline values: CDR1 GTSNPN, CDR2 SVGIG (reference sequence). The full variable domain, with the rest looked up from reference TRBV30 and TRBJ1-1, is SQTIHQWPATLVQPVGSPLSLECTVEGTSNPNLYWYRQAAGRGLQLLFYSVGIGQISSEVPQNLSASRPQDRQFILSSKKLLLSDSGFYLCAWNRYRNTEAFFGQGTRLTVV.